Shown below are 22 T cell receptor beta chains from a single sample sequenced in a study of cytomegalovirus exposure and HLA in healthy donors. 13 Jbeta primers and 60 Vbeta primers were used for the PCR. Sequencing used immunoSEQ multiplex PCR; TCRdb keeps in-frame clones, though not all of them. The sample records 200,000 to 250,000 clones, about 74% being singletons. The sequenced sample consisted of PBMCs. The receptor source for this set is a woman in her twenties or thirties in good health and CMV-seronegative.

Only a few counts were recorded for this clone. CDR3 in amino acids: CAISEFDRGQGDKNIQYF. The CDR3 coding sequence is TGTGCCATCAGTGAGTTCGACAGGGGGCAAGGGGACAAAAACATTCAGTACTTC. V usage is TRBV10-3 and J usage is TRBJ2-4; the match to TRBD1 covers 10 bases. Germline V gene sequence: CDR1 ENHRY, CDR2 SYGVKD. The CDR3 is 18 amino acids. The ends lost 1 base at V and 3 bases at J; junction bases unmatched: 9.

The chain has TRBV6-1 and TRBJ2-7, with D possibly TRBD1 on 6 matching bases. V was pared by 4 bases and J by 1 base, with 14 bases between. The V gene's germline CDR1 is MNHNS and CDR2 SASEGT. CDR3 length: 15 residues. The CDR3 loop is CASSAEQGRSYEQYF. CDR3 sequence (DNA): TGTGCCAGCAGTGCGGAACAGGGAAGGTCCTACGAGCAGTACTTC.

The chain recombines TRBV9 with TRBJ1-6; unclear D gene. The CDR3 has 16 amino acids. The germline V gene encodes CDR1 SGDLS and CDR2 YYNGEE. Trimming shortened V by 1 base and J by 0 bases, and 8 bases separated the two germline ends. The DNA of the CDR3 is TGTGCCAGCAGCGTACGTCCCAGCTCCTATAATTCACCCCTCCACTTT. This encodes CASSVRPSSYNSPLHF.

The chain joins TRBV10-1 to TRBJ2-7; 14 bases fit TRBD2. Germline lookup yields CDR1 WNHNN and CDR2 SYGVQD (reference sequence). V lost 6 bases to trimming and J lost 7 bases; unmatched junction nucleotides: 14. The CDR3 consists of 17 residues. The CDR3 coding sequence is TGCGCCAGCAGCAACGCCGGACTAGCGGGAGGATTGTATGAGCAGTACTTC. It codes for CASSNAGLAGGLYEQYF.

The chain links TRBV9 to TRBJ2-7, with TRBD2 matching 10 bases. The CDR3 length is 14 residues. V lost 3 bases, J lost 7 bases, and 7 bases stayed unmatched. Germline values: CDR1 SGDLS, CDR2 YYNGEE. This CDR3 is CASSGGSGRREQYF. As DNA, the CDR3 is TGTGCCAGCAGCGGGGGTAGCGGGAGGAGAGAGCAGTACTTC.

The chain carries TRBV11-3 and TRBJ1-4; D perhaps matches TRBD1 (6 bases). CDR3 length equals 15 residues. V shed 5 bases and J shed 6 bases, with 16 bases lying between them. CDR1 SGHNT and CDR2 YENEEA come from the germline V gene. The CDR3 here is CASSPPDSSDEKLFF. The CDR3 DNA is TGTGCCAGCAGCCCGCCGGACAGCTCCGATGAAAAACTGTTTTTT.

The chain links TRBV5-6 to TRBJ2-1; 13 bases agree with TRBD2. The CDR3 extends over 15 amino acids. The germline CDR1 and CDR2 sequences are SGHDT and YYEEEE. V lost 3 bases to trimming and J lost 7 bases; unmatched junction nucleotides: 4. The CDR3: CASSSGLAGVNEQFF. The CDR3 DNA follows: TGTGCCAGCAGCTCCGGACTAGCGGGAGTGAATGAGCAGTTCTTC.

The chain carries TRBV6-4 and TRBJ1-6, with unresolved D. The V and J ends lost 3 bases and 10 bases respectively, with 16 bases between them. Germline V gene lookup returns CDR1 MRHNA and CDR2 SNTAGT. CDR3 length equals 15 residues. The CDR3 loop reads CASSEDMGRLSPLHF. CDR3 in DNA: TGTGCCAGCAGTGAAGACATGGGGAGACTATCACCCCTCCACTTT.

The J gene is TRBJ1-1, the V gene TRBV7-8, with 7 bases identical to TRBD1. V lost 3 bases, J lost 7 bases, and 8 bases stayed unmatched. CDR1 and CDR2 from the germline V gene are SGHVS and FQNEAQ. This CDR3 has 14 amino acids. The CDR3, as DNA: TGTGCCAGCAGCTTGGGACAGAATATGCTTGAAGCTTTCTTT. As protein: CASSLGQNMLEAFF.

The CDR3 sequence is CASSPYGLARVMETQYF. The CDR3 DNA is TGTGCCAGCAGCCCCTATGGGTTAGCGCGGGTGATGGAGACCCAGTACTTC. The chain couples TRBV11-2 to TRBJ2-5, with D perhaps TRBD2 (5 bases). CDR1 is SGHAT, CDR2 FQNNGV, per germline. The CDR3 is made up of 17 amino acids. V was trimmed by 5 bases and J by 5 bases, leaving 24 bases between them.

This chain joins TRBV29-1 and TRBJ1-1, with D perhaps matching TRBD1 (5 bases). Germline CDR1 is SQVTM and CDR2 is ANQGSEA. The CDR3 contains 12 residues. V dropped 6 bases and J dropped 4 bases, with 12 bases sitting between them. The CDR3 spells CSVYETATEAFF. In DNA form, the CDR3 reads TGCAGCGTGTATGAGACAGCCACTGAAGCTTTCTTT.

V and J are TRBV19 and TRBJ1-1; TRBD1 matches at 7 bases. This CDR3 has 17 residues. From germline, CDR1 is LNHDA and CDR2 SQIVND (reference sequence). V lost 5 bases, J lost 1 base, and 13 bases stayed unmatched. The CDR3 here is CASSSPRGGTANTEAFF. The CDR3 DNA is TGTGCCAGTAGTTCACCCAGAGGAGGGACAGCGAACACTGAAGCTTTCTTT.

J is TRBJ2-7 and V is TRBV30; possible D gene TRBD1, 5 bases. Trimming took off 3 bases at V and 2 bases at J, with 8 bases between the two ends. The CDR3 is 12 residues long. The germline V gene has CDR1 GTSNPN and CDR2 SVGIG (reference sequence). The CDR3 nucleotides are TGTGCCTGGAGGAGGACACCCTACGAGCAGTACTTC. Its translation: CAWRRTPYEQYF.

This clone showed up just once. The chain couples TRBV6-5 to TRBJ2-5; D is possibly TRBD2 (6 bases). The assigned J gene may be wrong: the sequence end matches TRBJ2-7 better. The CDR3 loop spans 14 amino acids. CDR1 is MNHEY, CDR2 SVGAGI, per germline. The CDR3 nucleotides read TGTGCCAGCAGTTTCCAGGAGGGCTCCTACGAGCAGTACTTC. This encodes CASSFQEGSYEQYF.

This clone has only a few counts. The rearrangement uses TRBV25-1 and TRBJ1-5; D perhaps matches TRBD1 (5 bases). This CDR3 is built from 15 residues. The germline V gene encodes CDR1 MGHDK and CDR2 SYGVNS. V was shortened by 0 bases and J by 1 base, with 7 bases between the two germline ends. The CDR3 loop is CASSEYGGSNQPQHF. The CDR3 coding sequence is TGTGCCAGCAGTGAATACGGGGGGAGCAATCAGCCCCAGCATTTT.

The chain couples TRBV11-2 to TRBJ2-4, with D possibly being TRBD1 (6 bases). From germline, CDR1 is SGHAT and CDR2 FQNNGV. Trimming took 5 bases from V and 1 from J, leaving 15 bases between them. The length of the CDR3 is 16 residues. The CDR3 protein is CASSSPRGVAKNIQYF. CDR3 DNA sequence: TGTGCCAGCAGCAGCCCCAGGGGTGTTGCCAAAAACATTCAGTACTTC. The entire variable domain, with the rest obtained from reference TRBV11-2 and TRBJ2-4, is as follows: EAGVAQSPRYKIIEKRQSVAFWCNPISGHATLYWYQQILGQGPKLLIQFQNNGVVDDSQLPKDRFSAERLKGVDSTLKIQPAKLEDSAVYLCASSSPRGVAKNIQYFGAGTRLSVL.

This chain links TRBV27 with TRBJ2-1, with D possibly being TRBD2 (6 bases). V dropped 7 bases and J dropped 4 bases, with 17 bases sitting between them. Germline V gene data show CDR1 as MNHEY and CDR2 as SMNVEV (reference sequence). The CDR3 runs to 15 residues. CDR3: CASNSFGTPYNEQFF. The CDR3 DNA reads TGTGCCAGCAACTCCTTCGGGACTCCTTACAATGAGCAGTTCTTC.

This clone has just a few counts. This chain uses TRBV27 with TRBJ2-7, with D maybe TRBD1 (6 bases). V lost 10 bases to trimming and J lost 0 bases, with 16 bases between them. The CDR3 contains 14 residues. Germline V gives CDR1 MNHEY, CDR2 SMNVEV (reference sequence). The CDR3 loop reads CAIVSDRSSYEQYF. CDR3 coding DNA: TGTGCCATCGTTTCAGACAGGAGCTCCTACGAGCAGTACTTC.

Worth noting for this clone: Compared with germline, one end of the junction differs, possibly owing to a read error. V is TRBV5-1 and J is TRBJ1-2, with TRBD1 matching over 7 bases. The length of the CDR3 is 15 residues. Germline loops: CDR1 SGHRS, CDR2 YFSETQ. The CDR3 sequence: CASSLDPTGTYGYSF. For the CDR3, the DNA is TGCGCCAGCAGCTTGGACCCGACAGGGACCTATGGCTACTCCTTC.

The rearrangement joins TRBV5-5 to TRBJ1-4, with 8 bases matching TRBD1. V was pared by 4 bases and J by 3 bases, with 8 bases of the junction left unmatched. This CDR3 has 16 residues. Germline V gives CDR1 SGHKS, CDR2 YYEKEE (reference sequence). The CDR3 here is CASSQAQGASNEKLFF. The CDR3 bases are TGTGCCAGCAGCCAAGCTCAGGGGGCTTCTAATGAAAAACTGTTTTTT.

The chain has TRBV7-6 and TRBJ2-3; TRBD2 matches 9 bases. Per germline, CDR1 SGHVS and CDR2 FNYEAQ. J lost 6 bases, V lost 4 bases, and 11 bases had no gene match. The CDR3 contains 16 residues. The CDR3 here is CASSSRLAEGKDTQYF. The CDR3 bases are TGTGCCAGCAGCTCCAGACTAGCGGAGGGGAAGGATACGCAGTATTTT.

This chain uses TRBV7-8 with TRBJ1-6; TRBD1 matches at 7 bases. V shed 5 bases and J 4 bases; nucleotides not matched to a gene: 2. From germline, CDR1 is SGHVS and CDR2 FQNEAQ. This CDR3 is built from 14 residues. The CDR3 nucleotides read TGTGCCAGCAGCGAGGGACAGTATAATTCACCCCTCCACTTT. It codes for CASSEGQYNSPLHF.